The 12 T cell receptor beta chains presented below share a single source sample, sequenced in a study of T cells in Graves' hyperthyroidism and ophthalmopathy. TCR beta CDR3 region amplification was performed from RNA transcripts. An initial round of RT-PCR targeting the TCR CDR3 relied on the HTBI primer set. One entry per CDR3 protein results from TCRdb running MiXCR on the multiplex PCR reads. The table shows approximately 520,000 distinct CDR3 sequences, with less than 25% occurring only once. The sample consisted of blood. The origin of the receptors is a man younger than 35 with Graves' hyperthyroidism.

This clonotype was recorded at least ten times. CDR3 bases: TGTGCCAGCAGTTCGATGGGGACCGGACAGCCCCAGCATTTT. This sequence encodes CASSSMGTGQPQHF. The chain combines TRBV27 with TRBJ1-5; a possible D gene is TRBD1 (5 bases). This CDR3 region has 14 residues. Looked up from germline, CDR1 is MNHEY and CDR2 is SMNVEV (reference sequence). The V and J ends lost 4 bases and 7 bases respectively, with 14 bases between them.

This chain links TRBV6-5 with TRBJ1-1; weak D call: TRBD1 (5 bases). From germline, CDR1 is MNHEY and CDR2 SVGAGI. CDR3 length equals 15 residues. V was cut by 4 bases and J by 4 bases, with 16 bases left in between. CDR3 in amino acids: CASSWSGGVGTEAFF. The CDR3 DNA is TGTGCCAGCAGTTGGTCCGGGGGAGTCGGCACTGAAGCTTTCTTT.

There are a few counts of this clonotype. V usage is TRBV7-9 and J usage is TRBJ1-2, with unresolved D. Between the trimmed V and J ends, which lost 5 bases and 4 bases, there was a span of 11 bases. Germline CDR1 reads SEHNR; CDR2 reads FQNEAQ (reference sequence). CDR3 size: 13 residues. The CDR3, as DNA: TGTGCCAGCAGCGAAGTCGGACCCTATGGCTACACCTTC. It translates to CASSEVGPYGYTF.

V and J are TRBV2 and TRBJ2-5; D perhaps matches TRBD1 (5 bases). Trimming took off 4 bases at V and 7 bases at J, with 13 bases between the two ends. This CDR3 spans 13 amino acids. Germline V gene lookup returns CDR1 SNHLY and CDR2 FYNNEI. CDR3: CASSGPQGGTQYF. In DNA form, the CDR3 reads TGTGCCAGCAGTGGCCCCCAGGGTGGGACCCAGTACTTC.

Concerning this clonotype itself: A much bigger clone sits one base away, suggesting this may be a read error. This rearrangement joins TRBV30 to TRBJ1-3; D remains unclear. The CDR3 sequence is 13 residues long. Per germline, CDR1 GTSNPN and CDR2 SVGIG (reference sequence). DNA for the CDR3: TGTGCCTGGAACGGACTTACTGGAGACACCATATATTTT. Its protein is CAWNGLTGDTIYF.

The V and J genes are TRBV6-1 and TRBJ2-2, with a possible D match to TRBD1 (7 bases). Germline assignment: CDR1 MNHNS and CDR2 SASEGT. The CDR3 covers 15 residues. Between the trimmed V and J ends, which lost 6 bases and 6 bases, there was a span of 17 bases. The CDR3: CASSPGAGGSGELFF. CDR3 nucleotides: TGTGCCAGCAGCCCTGGGGCAGGGGGGTCCGGGGAGCTGTTTTTT.

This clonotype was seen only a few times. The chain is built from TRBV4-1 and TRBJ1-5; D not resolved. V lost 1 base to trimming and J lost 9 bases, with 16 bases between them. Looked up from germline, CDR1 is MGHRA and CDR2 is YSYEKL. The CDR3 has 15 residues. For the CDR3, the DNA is TGCGCCAGCAGCCAAGTAGTTCTAACGAGGCGGCCCCAGCATTTT. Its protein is CASSQVVLTRRPQHF.

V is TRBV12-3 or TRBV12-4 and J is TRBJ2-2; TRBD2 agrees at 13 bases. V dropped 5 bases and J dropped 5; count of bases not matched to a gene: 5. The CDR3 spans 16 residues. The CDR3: CASSPPGLAGTGELFF. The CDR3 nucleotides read TGTGCCAGCAGTCCCCCGGGACTAGCGGGAACCGGGGAGCTGTTTTTT.

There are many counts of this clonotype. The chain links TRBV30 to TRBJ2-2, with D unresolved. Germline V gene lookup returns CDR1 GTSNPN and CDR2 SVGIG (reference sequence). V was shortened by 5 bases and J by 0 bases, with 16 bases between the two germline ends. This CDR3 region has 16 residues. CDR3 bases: TGTGCCTGGTATTATCGCGGACCGACGAACACCGGGGAGCTGTTTTTT. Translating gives CAWYYRGPTNTGELFF.

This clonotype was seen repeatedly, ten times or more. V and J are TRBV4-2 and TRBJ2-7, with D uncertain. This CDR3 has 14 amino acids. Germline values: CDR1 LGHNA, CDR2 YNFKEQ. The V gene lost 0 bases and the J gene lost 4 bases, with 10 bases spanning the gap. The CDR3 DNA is TGTGCCAGCAGCCAAGATGGGTACGGGTACGAGCAGTACTTC. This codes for CASSQDGYGYEQYF.

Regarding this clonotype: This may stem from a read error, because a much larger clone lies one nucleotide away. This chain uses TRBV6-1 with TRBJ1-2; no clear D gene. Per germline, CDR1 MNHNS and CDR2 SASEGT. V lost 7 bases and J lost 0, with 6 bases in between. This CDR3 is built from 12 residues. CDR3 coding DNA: TGTGCCAGCATCGGGCCTAACTATGGCTACACCTTC. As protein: CASIGPNYGYTF.

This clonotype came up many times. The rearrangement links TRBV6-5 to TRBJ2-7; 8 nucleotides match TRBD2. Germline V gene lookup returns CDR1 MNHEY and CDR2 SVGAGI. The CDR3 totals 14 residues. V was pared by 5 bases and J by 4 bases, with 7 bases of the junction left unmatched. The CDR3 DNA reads TGTGCCAGCAGTATGGGACTAGTCGGATACGAGCAGTACTTC. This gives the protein CASSMGLVGYEQYF.